This TCR beta chain was retrieved from a study of Tregs in tolerant kidney transplant recipients. Points from the study as a whole: Findings come from small patient numbers and require larger validation. Biological reproducibility was not directly addressed, but technical replication error appeared minimal. Expanding Tregs on activated donor B cells appeared to best identify donor-specific TCRbeta clones.

The CDR3 contains 13 residues. Germline CDR1 and CDR2: SGHAT and FQNNGV. V was cut by 5 bases and J by 10 bases, with 17 bases left in between. This clone was observed once. What it binds is unknown. Assay used: immunoSEQ multiplex PCR; TCRdb lists only in-frame clones, some missing. The data hold about 240,000 clones, with roughly 84% observed a single time. CD4+CD25+CD127- Tregs, CD4+CD25- non-Tregs, CD4 and CD8 cells were sorted. The sequencing sample was made of CD4+ T cells from blood. The gene calls are TRBV11-2 and TRBJ1-1; D not certain. The clonotype comes from a human donor in good health. CDR3 bases: TGTGCCAGCAGCCCCGACTCAGCGCTGGGAGCTTTCTTT. It yields the protein CASSPDSALGAFF.